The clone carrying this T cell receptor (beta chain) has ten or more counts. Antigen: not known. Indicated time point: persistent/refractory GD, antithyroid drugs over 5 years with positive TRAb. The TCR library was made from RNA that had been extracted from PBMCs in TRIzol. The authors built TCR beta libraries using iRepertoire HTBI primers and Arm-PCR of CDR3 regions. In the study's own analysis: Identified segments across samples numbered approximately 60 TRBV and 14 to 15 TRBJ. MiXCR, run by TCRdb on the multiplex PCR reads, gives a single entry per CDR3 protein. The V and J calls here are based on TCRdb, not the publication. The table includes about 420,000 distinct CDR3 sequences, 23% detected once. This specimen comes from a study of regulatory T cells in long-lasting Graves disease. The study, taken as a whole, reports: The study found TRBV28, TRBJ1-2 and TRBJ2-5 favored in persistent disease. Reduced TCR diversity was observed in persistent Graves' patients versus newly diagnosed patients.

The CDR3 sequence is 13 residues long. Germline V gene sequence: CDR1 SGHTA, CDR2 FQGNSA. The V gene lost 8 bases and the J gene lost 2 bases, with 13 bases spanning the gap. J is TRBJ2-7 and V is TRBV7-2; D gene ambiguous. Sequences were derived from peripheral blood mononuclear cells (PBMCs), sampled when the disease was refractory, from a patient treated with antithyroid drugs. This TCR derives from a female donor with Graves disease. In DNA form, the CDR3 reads TGTGCCAGCGGCAACCCGCCGACCTACGAGCAGTACTTC. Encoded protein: CASGNPPTYEQYF. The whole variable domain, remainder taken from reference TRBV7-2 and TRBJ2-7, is GAGVSQSPSNKVTEKGKDVELRCDPISGHTALYWYRQSLGQGLEFLIYFQGNSAPDKSGLPSDRFSAERTGGSVSTLTIQRTQQEDSAVYLCASGNPPTYEQYFGPGTRLTVT.